This note documents a single T cell receptor beta chain sequence. The data are from a study of shared clonotypes between healthy human individuals. The J segment lost 1 base and the V segment lost 3 bases, leaving 10 bases of the junction unmatched. The CDR3 loop spans 17 amino acids. Germline V gene sequence: CDR1 SGDLS, CDR2 YYNGEE. The table came from immunoSEQ multiplex PCR; TCRdb's copy has only in-frame clones and leaves some out. The sample comprises approximately 2.5 million clones, 85% to 95% of which are singletons, and about 0.13% rests with the top ten. Sequenced: naive CD4+ T cells sorted from blood. This sample's subset: CD45RA+ positively selected. The V gene is TRBV9, the J gene TRBJ1-1; TRBD1 matches at 9 bases. The clonotype was recovered from a man younger than 35 in good health. In nucleotides, the CDR3 is TGTGCCAGCAGCGCCCGTTGGGTGGACAGGGGGAACACTGAAGCTTTCTTT. This gives the protein CASSARWVDRGNTEAFF.